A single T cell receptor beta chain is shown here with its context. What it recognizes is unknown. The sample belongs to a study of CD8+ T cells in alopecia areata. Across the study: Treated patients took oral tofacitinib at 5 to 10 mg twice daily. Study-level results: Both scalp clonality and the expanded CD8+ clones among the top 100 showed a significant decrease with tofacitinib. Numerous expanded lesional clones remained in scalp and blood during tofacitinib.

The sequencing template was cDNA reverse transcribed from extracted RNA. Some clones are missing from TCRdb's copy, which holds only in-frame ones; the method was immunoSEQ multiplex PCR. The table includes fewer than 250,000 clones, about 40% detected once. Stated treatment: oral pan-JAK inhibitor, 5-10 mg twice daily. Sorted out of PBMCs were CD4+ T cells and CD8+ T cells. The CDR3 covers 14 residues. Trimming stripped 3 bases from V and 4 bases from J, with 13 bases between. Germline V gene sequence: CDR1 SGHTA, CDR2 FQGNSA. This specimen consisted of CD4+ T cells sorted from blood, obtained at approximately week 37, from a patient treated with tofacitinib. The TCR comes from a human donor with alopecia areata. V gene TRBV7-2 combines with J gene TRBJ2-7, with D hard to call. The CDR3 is CASSFQGIGYEQYF. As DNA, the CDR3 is TGTGCCAGCAGCTTTCAAGGAATTGGATACGAGCAGTACTTC.